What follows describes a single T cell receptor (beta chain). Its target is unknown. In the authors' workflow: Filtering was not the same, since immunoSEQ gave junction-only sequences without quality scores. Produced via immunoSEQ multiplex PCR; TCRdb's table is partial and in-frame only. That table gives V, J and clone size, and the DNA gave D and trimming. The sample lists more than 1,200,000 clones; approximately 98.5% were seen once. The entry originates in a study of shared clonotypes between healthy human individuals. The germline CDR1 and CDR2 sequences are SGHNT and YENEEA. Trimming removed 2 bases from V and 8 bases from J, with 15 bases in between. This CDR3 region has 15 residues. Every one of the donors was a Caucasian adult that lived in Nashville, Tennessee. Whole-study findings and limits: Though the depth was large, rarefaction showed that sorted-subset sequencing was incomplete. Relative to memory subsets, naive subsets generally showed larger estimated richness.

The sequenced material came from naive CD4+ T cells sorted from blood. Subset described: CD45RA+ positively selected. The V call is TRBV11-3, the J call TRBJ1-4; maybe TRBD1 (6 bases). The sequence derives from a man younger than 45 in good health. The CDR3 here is CASSLSSTGREKLFF. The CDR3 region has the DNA TGTGCCAGCAGCTTAAGCTCGACAGGCAGGGAAAAACTGTTTTTT.